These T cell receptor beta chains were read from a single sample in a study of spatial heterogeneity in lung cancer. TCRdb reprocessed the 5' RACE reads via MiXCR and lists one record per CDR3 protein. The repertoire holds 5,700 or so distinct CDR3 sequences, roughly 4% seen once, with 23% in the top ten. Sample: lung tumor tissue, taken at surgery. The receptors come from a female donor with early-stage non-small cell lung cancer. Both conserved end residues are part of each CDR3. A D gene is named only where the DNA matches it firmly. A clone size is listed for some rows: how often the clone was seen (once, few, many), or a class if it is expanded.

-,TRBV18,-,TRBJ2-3,CASLESLTDTQYF,TGTGCCAGCTTAGAAAGTCTCACAGATACGCAGTATTTT
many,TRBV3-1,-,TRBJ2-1,CASRHNNEQFF,TGTGCCAGCAGACACAACAATGAGCAGTTCTTC
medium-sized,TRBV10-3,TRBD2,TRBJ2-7,CAIRGGLAGDLEQYF,TGTGCCATCAGGGGGGGACTAGCGGGAGATCTCGAGCAGTACTTC
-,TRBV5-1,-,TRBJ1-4,CASSSETQREKLFF,TGCGCCAGCAGCTCCGAGACCCAGAGGGAAAAACTGTTTTTT
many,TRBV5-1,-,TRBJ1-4,CASGVGTNEKLFF,TGCGCCAGCGGGGTGGGCACTAATGAAAAACTGTTTTTT
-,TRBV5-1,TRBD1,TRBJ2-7,CASSRDRAIGEQYF,TGCGCCAGCAGCAGGGACAGGGCTATTGGCGAGCAGTACTTC
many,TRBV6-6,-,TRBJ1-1,CASGREGTEAFF,TGTGCCAGCGGCAGGGAGGGCACTGAAGCTTTCTTT
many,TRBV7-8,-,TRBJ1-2,CASSLVTEPNYGYTF,TGTGCCAGCAGCTTAGTGACGGAACCAAACTATGGCTACACCTTC
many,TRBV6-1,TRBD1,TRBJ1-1,CASSGALTGAMNTEAFF,TGTGCCAGCAGTGGAGCCTTGACAGGGGCGATGAACACTGAAGCTTTCTTT
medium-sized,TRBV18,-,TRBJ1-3,CASSPMDSYSGNTIYF,TGTGCCAGCTCACCAATGGACAGCTACTCTGGAAACACCATATATTTT
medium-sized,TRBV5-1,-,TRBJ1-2,CASSLARVGNYGYTF,TGCGCCAGCAGCTTGGCCAGGGTCGGGAACTATGGCTACACCTTC
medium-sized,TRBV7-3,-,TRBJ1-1,CASSLIRVNTEAFF,TGTGCCAGCAGCTTAATCCGGGTGAACACTGAAGCTTTCTTT
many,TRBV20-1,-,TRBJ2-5,CSADRRGEETQYF,TGCAGTGCCGATAGACGGGGAGAAGAGACCCAGTACTTC
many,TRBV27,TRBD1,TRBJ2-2,CASSPGTVGTGELFF,TGTGCCAGCAGTCCAGGGACAGTGGGAACCGGGGAGCTGTTTTTT
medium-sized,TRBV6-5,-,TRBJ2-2,CASSYSHENTGELFF,TGTGCCAGCAGTTACTCGCACGAGAACACCGGGGAGCTGTTTTTT
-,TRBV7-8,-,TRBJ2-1,CASTLGSEQFF,TGTGCCAGCACCTTAGGGAGTGAGCAGTTCTTC
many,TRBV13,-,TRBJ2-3,CASSLPGQRTDTQYF,TGTGCCAGCAGCCTCCCTGGACAGCGCACAGATACGCAGTATTTT
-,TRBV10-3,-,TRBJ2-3,CAISEITDTQYF,TGTGCCATCAGTGAGATCACAGATACGCAGTATTTT
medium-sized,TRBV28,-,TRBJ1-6,CASTLGGADYNSPLHF,TGTGCCAGCACCCTAGGGGGGGCGGACTATAATTCACCCCTCCACTTT
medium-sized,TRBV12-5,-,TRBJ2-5,CASGLYLSETQYF,TGTGCTAGTGGTTTGTACTTGTCGGAGACCCAGTACTTC
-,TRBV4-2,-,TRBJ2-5,CASSPQWTQYF,TGTGCCAGCAGCCCTCAGTGGACCCAGTACTTC
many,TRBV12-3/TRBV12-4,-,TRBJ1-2,CASSFQNAAGYNF,TGTGCCAGCAGTTTCCAGAACGCGGCTGGCTACAACTTC
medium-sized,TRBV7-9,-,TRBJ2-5,CASSLETQYF,TGTGCCAGCAGCTTAGAGACCCAGTACTTC
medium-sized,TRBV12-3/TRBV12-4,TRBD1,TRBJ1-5,CASTGAPNQPQHF,TGTGCCAGTACAGGGGCCCCTAATCAGCCCCAGCATTTT
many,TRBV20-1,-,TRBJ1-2,CSARADYGYTF,TGCAGTGCTAGGGCCGACTATGGCTACACCTTC
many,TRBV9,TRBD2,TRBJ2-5,CASSVGFSGRKQETQYF,TGTGCCAGCAGCGTGGGTTTTAGCGGGAGAAAACAAGAGACCCAGTACTTC
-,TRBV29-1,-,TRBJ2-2,CSALAGPGAGERFF,TGCAGCGCGTTGGCGGGACCTGGAGCCGGGGAGCGGTTTTTT
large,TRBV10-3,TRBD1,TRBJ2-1,CAISESIGGQGSNEQFF,TGTGCCATCAGTGAGTCAATCGGGGGACAGGGTAGCAATGAGCAGTTCTTC
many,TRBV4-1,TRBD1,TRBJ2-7,CASSPRWGTGGREEQYF,TGCGCCAGCAGCCCAAGATGGGGGACAGGGGGCAGGGAGGAGCAGTACTTC
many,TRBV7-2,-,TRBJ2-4,CASSLGESIQYF,TGTGCCAGCAGCTTGGGAGAGAGCATTCAGTACTTC
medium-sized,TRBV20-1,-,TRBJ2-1,CSACPQSSYNEQFF,TGCAGTGCTTGCCCCCAGAGCTCCTACAATGAGCAGTTCTTC
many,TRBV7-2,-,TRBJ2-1,CASSRDPNNEQFF,TGTGCCAGCAGCCGGGACCCGAACAATGAGCAGTTCTTC
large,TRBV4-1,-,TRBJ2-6,CASRIAPSGANVLTF,TGCGCCAGCAGGATTGCCCCGTCTGGGGCCAACGTCCTGACTTTC
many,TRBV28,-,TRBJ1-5,CASSLWAGTRDQPQHF,TGTGCCAGCAGTTTATGGGCTGGGACGAGGGATCAGCCCCAGCATTTT
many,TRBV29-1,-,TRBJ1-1,CSVEQGINTEAFF,TGCAGCGTTGAGCAGGGTATAAACACTGAAGCTTTCTTT
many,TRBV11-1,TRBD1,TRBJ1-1,CASSLGDRNTEAFF,TGTGCCAGCAGCTTAGGGGACAGGAACACTGAAGCTTTCTTT
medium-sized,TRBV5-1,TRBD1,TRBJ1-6,CASSLTGTGGSPLHF,TGCGCCAGCAGCTTGACCGGGACAGGTGGCTCACCCCTCCACTTT
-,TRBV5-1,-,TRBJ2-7,CASSLDAGTGKVYGQYF,TGCGCCAGCAGCTTGGATGCCGGAACAGGAAAAGTCTACGGGCAGTACTTC